The clone carrying this T cell receptor beta chain was detected a few times. What it binds is not known. This specimen comes from a study of naive and memory T cell subsets. Study results and caveats: Naive repertoires, especially CD8, held a few larger clonotypes, possibly memory cells re-expressing CD45RA.

Both TRBC1 and TRBC2 were covered by a beta constant-region primer of two equimolar oligonucleotides. The ligated cDNA underwent four PCR rounds using SP2 and nested alpha and beta constant-region primers. TCRdb recomputed calls from the UMI-ligation and nested PCR reads with MiXCR, one row per CDR3 protein. The sample includes approximately 150,000 distinct CDR3 sequences, about 23% of them seen just once. This TCR was sampled from a human donor in good health. Sequencing was carried out using naive CD4+ T cells from blood.

The CDR3 coding sequence is TGCAGCGTTGGTCTCCCTAGCACAGATACGCAGTATTTT. Its translation is CSVGLPSTDTQYF. V usage is TRBV29-1 and J usage is TRBJ2-3; D is unresolved. The germline CDR1 and CDR2 sequences are SQVTM and ANQGSEA. The length of the CDR3 is 13 residues. V was trimmed by 4 bases and J by 0 bases, leaving 8 bases between them.